Each of the 23 T cell receptor beta chains below was sequenced from the same sample in a study of cytomegalovirus exposure and HLA in healthy donors. The primer mix had 60 Vbeta and 13 Jbeta primers. Sequenced by immunoSEQ multiplex PCR; TCRdb stores in-frame clones only, minus some. The sample yields some 150,000 clones, roughly 80% seen once. The material sequenced was PBMCs. These TCRs come from a man between 45 and 60 years old in good health and CMV-seropositive.

The chain employs TRBV20-1 and TRBJ2-5; no clear D. The CDR3 has 10 amino acids. V dropped 2 bases and J dropped 5 bases, with 3 bases sitting between them. Germline V CDR1 and CDR2: DFQATT, SNEGSKA (reference sequence). CDR3 nucleotide sequence: TGCAGTGCTAGACTGGAGACCCAGTACTTC. Its translation is CSARLETQYF.

The CDR3: CASSLYDRLSSYEQYF. For the CDR3, the DNA is TGCGCCAGCAGCTTATATGACAGGTTGAGCTCCTACGAGCAGTACTTC. The gene calls are TRBV5-1 and TRBJ2-7; D is perhaps TRBD1 (6 bases). V lost 2 bases to trimming and J lost 0 bases, with 15 bases between them. The germline V gene encodes CDR1 SGHRS and CDR2 YFSETQ. The CDR3 is 16 residues long.

The gene calls are TRBV6-1 and TRBJ2-5; 9 bases are shared with TRBD1. The J call is in doubt because the DNA end fits TRBJ2-7 better. In germline, CDR1 is MNHNS, CDR2 SASEGT. The CDR3 runs 16 residues. CDR3 nucleotides: TGTGCCAGCAGTGTGGGACAGGGCCAACAAGAATACGAGCAGTACTTC. Protein sequence: CASSVGQGQQEYEQYF.

This clone has just one count. The V call is TRBV11-2, the J call TRBJ2-1, with 12 bases that match TRBD2. Losses at the gene ends were 4 bases for V and 4 bases for J; bases not matched to a gene: 2. This CDR3 has 15 residues. The V gene's germline CDR1 is SGHAT and CDR2 FQNNGV. The CDR3: CASSSSGGGYNEQFF. The DNA of the CDR3 is TGTGCCAGCAGCTCTAGCGGGGGGGGTTACAATGAGCAGTTCTTC.

The chain uses TRBV5-1 and TRBJ1-2; 7 positions agree with TRBD1. The CDR3 runs to 15 residues. CDR1 is SGHRS and CDR2 is YFSETQ in the germline V gene. V dropped 1 base and J dropped 5; count of bases not matched to a gene: 8. The CDR3, as DNA: TGCGCCAGCAGCTTGACAGGGGACAACCGGTATGGCTACACCTTC. Amino acids: CASSLTGDNRYGYTF.

The chain uses TRBV29-1 and TRBJ2-3; D remains ambiguous. Looked up from germline, CDR1 is SQVTM and CDR2 is ANQGSEA. This CDR3 has 10 residues. Trimming took off 3 bases at V and 8 bases at J, with 6 bases between the two ends. CDR3: CSVDEATQYF. The CDR3 nucleotides are TGCAGCGTTGACGAGGCTACGCAGTATTTT.

The chain uses TRBV27 and TRBJ2-7; 7 bases are shared with TRBD2. J gave up 1 base and V 2 bases, and 5 bases lay outside the gene matches. CDR3 length: 15 amino acids. Germline V gives CDR1 MNHEY, CDR2 SMNVEV (reference sequence). CDR3 DNA sequence: TGTGCCAGCAGTTTAACCGGGACTATTTCCTACGAGCAGTACTTC. As protein: CASSLTGTISYEQYF.

The rearrangement links TRBV6-1 to TRBJ1-2; 7 bases line up with TRBD1. Germline CDR1 and CDR2: MNHNS and SASEGT. CDR3 length: 13 residues. V was clipped by 6 bases and J by 7 bases; unmatched bases: 8. The CDR3 nucleotides are TGTGCCAGCAGCGCCGACAGGGACGCTGGCTACACCTTC. It specifies CASSADRDAGYTF.

This clone was observed once. The genes are TRBV29-1 and TRBJ2-3, with TRBD2 matching 12 bases. This CDR3 contains 14 residues. V lost 7 bases and J lost 2; bases outside the gene matches: 4. Germline V gene sequence: CDR1 SQVTM, CDR2 ANQGSEA. CDR3: CSATSGSTTDTQYF. CDR3 coding DNA: TGCAGCGCGACTAGCGGGAGCACCACAGATACGCAGTATTTT.

This clone appeared a single time. DNA for the CDR3: TGTGCCAGCAGCTTGTTGTCTGCAACTAATGAAAAACTGTTTTTT. Encoded protein: CASSLLSATNEKLFF. The chain joins TRBV5-5 to TRBJ1-4; D remains ambiguous. The CDR3 has 15 amino acids. Trimming pared 1 base from V and 0 bases from J, leaving 7 bases between. Germline CDR1 reads SGHKS; CDR2 reads YYEKEE (reference sequence).

The chain joins TRBV25-1 to TRBJ1-5; TRBD1 matches 8 bases. V lost 4 bases and J lost 1; bases outside the gene matches: 3. The CDR3 is 15 residues long. CDR1 and CDR2 from the germline V gene are MGHDK and SYGVNS. The CDR3 is CASSATGGSNQPQHF. In nucleotides, the CDR3 is TGTGCCAGCAGTGCTACAGGGGGAAGCAATCAGCCCCAGCATTTT.

V and J are TRBV4-2 and TRBJ2-2; no definite D call. Germline CDR1 is LGHNA and CDR2 is YNFKEQ. The V gene lost 1 base and the J gene lost 8 bases, with 14 bases spanning the gap. This CDR3 has 15 amino acids. CDR3 bases: TGTGCCAGCAGCCAAGTACCCCAGTCTGGTGGGGAGCTGTTTTTT. Its translation is CASSQVPQSGGELFF.

The rearrangement uses TRBV4-3 and TRBJ1-2, with 7 bases identical to TRBD1. Germline CDR1 LGHNA, CDR2 YSLEER. The CDR3 runs 15 residues. V lost 1 base to trimming and J lost 4 bases; unmatched junction nucleotides: 6. The CDR3 DNA is TGCGCCAGCAGCCAAGCTATAGGGGGCGGCTATGGCTACACCTTC. This translates into CASSQAIGGGYGYTF.

The rearrangement links TRBV7-9 to TRBJ2-7; perhaps TRBD2 as D (5 bases). CDR3 length equals 14 residues. V was trimmed by 0 bases and J by 4 bases, leaving 10 bases between them. Germline V gene sequence: CDR1 SEHNR, CDR2 FQNEAQ (reference sequence). CDR3 DNA: TGTGCCAGCAGCTTAGCCCTTACGGGATACGAGCAGTACTTC. Its translation is CASSLALTGYEQYF. The entire variable domain, with the rest obtained from reference TRBV7-9 and TRBJ2-7, is as follows: DTGVSQNPRHKITKRGQNVTFRCDPISEHNRLYWYRQTLGQGPEFLTYFQNEAQLEKSRLLSDRFSAERPKGSFSTLEIQRTEQGDSAMYLCASSLALTGYEQYFGPGTRLTVT.

This rearrangement joins TRBV5-1 to TRBJ2-1; TRBD2 matches at 9 bases. Germline-derived CDR1 and CDR2 are SGHRS and YFSETQ. The CDR3 extends over 17 amino acids. V dropped 4 bases and J dropped 7; count of bases not matched to a gene: 15. CDR3 DNA: TGCGCCAGCAGCGTGCAGAACCGAGCGGGGGGCTGGAATGAGCAGTTCTTC. This sequence encodes CASSVQNRAGGWNEQFF. Full variable domain (rest looked up from reference TRBV5-1 and TRBJ2-1): KAGVTQTPRYLIKTRGQQVTLSCSPISGHRSVSWYQQTPGQGLQFLFEYFSETQRNKGNFPGRFSGRQFSNSRSEMNVSTLELGDSALYLCASSVQNRAGGWNEQFFGPGTRLTVL.

The chain uses TRBV6-5 and TRBJ2-1; D may be TRBD2 (5 bases). CDR1 and CDR2 (germline): MNHEY, SVGAGI. V was clipped by 6 bases and J by 8 bases, with 14 bases between them. CDR3 length: 13 residues. The CDR3: CASSRDSSHEQFF. Here the CDR3 DNA reads TGTGCCAGCAGCCGGGATAGTAGTCATGAGCAGTTCTTC.

This clone was found a few times. The chain recombines TRBV5-3 with TRBJ1-2; 11 bases line up with TRBD1. TRBV5-3 is recorded as an ORF, its role being uncertain. The V and J ends lost 0 bases and 3 bases, in that order; junction bases with no gene match: 7. The CDR3 totals 17 residues. CDR3 protein: CARSLGKGQGVDYGYTF. CDR3 coding DNA: TGTGCCAGAAGCTTGGGAAAGGGACAGGGGGTCGACTATGGCTACACCTTC.

This chain connects TRBV5-6 to TRBJ2-4; 11 nucleotides line up with TRBD2. CDR3 length equals 14 residues. Germline V lookup: CDR1 SGHDT, CDR2 YYEEEE. Unmatched junction bases numbered 4, after V lost 3 bases and J lost 8 bases. CDR3 coding DNA: TGTGCCAGCAGCTCCACTAGCGGGAGTCACATTCAGTACTTC. Its protein product is CASSSTSGSHIQYF.

The rearrangement joins TRBV7-9 to TRBJ2-1, with 11 positions matching TRBD2. Germline V gene data show CDR1 as SEHNR and CDR2 as FQNEAQ (reference sequence). With V trimmed by 5 bases and J by 2 bases, 8 bases remained unmatched. This CDR3 contains 17 residues. The CDR3 protein is CASSQKGLAVTYNEQFF. The CDR3 region has the DNA TGTGCCAGCAGCCAAAAGGGACTAGCGGTGACCTACAATGAGCAGTTCTTC.

The chain is built from TRBV5-5 and TRBJ1-3, with no clear D. Germline V gene sequence: CDR1 SGHKS, CDR2 YYEKEE (reference sequence). Trimming took 0 bases from V and 2 from J, leaving 6 bases between them. The CDR3 totals 14 residues. CDR3: CASSLAGTGNTIYF. The CDR3 DNA reads TGTGCCAGCAGCTTGGCAGGAACTGGAAACACCATATATTTT. The full variable domain, in which reference TRBV5-5 and TRBJ1-3 provide the parts outside the CDR3, is DAGVTQSPTHLIKTRGQQVTLRCSPISGHKSVSWYQQVLGQGPQFIFQYYEKEERGRGNFPDRFSARQFPNYSSELNVNALLLGDSALYLCASSLAGTGNTIYFGEGSWLTVV.

The chain combines TRBV18 with TRBJ2-1; 10 bases match TRBD1. Germline V gives CDR1 KGHSH, CDR2 LQKENI. The J segment lost 9 bases and the V segment lost 0 bases, leaving 5 bases of the junction unmatched. This CDR3 contains 15 residues. The CDR3 DNA reads TGTGCCAGCTCACCACCGGGACAGGGGCTACTTGAGCAGTTCTTC. Protein: CASSPPGQGLLEQFF.

As to this clone: In the same sample, other DNA sequences code for this CDR3. For the CDR3, the DNA is TGCGCCAGCAGCTTGATGACAGGGCTAGCCAAAAACATTCAGTACTTC. Its translation is CASSLMTGLAKNIQYF. The V call is TRBV5-1, the J call TRBJ2-4, with 7 bases aligning to TRBD1. CDR1 SGHRS and CDR2 YFSETQ come from the germline V gene. The CDR3 is 16 amino acids. With V trimmed by 1 base and J by 0 bases, 4 bases remained unmatched.

The chain uses TRBV11-3 and TRBJ2-1; weak D call: TRBD2 (5 bases). Trimming removed 4 bases from V and 6 bases from J, with 13 bases in between. This CDR3 has 14 amino acids. The germline CDR1 and CDR2 sequences are SGHNT and YENEEA. The chain's CDR3 is CASSSYLAPNEQFF. CDR3 bases: TGTGCCAGCAGCTCCTACCTAGCTCCCAATGAGCAGTTCTTC.